This TCR beta chain was captured in a study of vaccination and CD4 T cells after COVID-19. Whole-study context: All convalescent patients were nasal swab PCR positive for SARS-CoV-2; nine had mild and one severe disease.

The Oncomine TCR Beta short-read assay was what sequenced the DNA obtained from cultured CD4+ T cells. TCRdb processed the PCR reads anew with MiXCR; each CDR3 protein has one entry. The data contain more than 15,000 distinct CDR3 sequences, under 55% of them singletons. Time point: late sampling 161 to 241 days after vaccination in three convalescent patients. Treatment given: approximately 11-day PBMC culture with coronavirus spike peptide pools or control peptides (ViraFEST assay). This clonotype was observed a handful of times. Its matching antigen is unknown. The CDR3 runs 14 residues. The germline CDR1 and CDR2 sequences are SEHNR and FQNEAQ (reference sequence). Trimming removed 1 base at V and 6 bases at J, with 9 bases between.

Source: CD4+ T cells from blood, cultured in vitro, taken about 7 months after SARS-CoV-2 vaccination. The chain joins TRBV7-9 to TRBJ2-2; D may match TRBD1 or TRBD2 (5 bases each). The origin of this receptor is a human donor who had recovered from COVID-19. The CDR3 protein is CASSLDRGAGELFF. CDR3 nucleotide sequence: TGTGCCAGCAGCTTAGATAGAGGGGCCGGGGAGCTGTTTTTT.